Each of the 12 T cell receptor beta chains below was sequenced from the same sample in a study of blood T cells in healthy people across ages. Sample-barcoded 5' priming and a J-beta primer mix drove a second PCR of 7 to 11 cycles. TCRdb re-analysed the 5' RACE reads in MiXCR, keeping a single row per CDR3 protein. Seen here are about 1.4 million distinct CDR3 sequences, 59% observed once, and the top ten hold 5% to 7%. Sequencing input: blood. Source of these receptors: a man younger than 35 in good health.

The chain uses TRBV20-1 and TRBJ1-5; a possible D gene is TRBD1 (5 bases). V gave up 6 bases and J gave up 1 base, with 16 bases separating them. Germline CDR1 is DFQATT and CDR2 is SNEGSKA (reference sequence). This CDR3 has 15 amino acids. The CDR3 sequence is CSASDWGGSNQPQHF. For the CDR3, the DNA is TGCAGTGCGTCTGACTGGGGGGGGAGCAATCAGCCCCAGCATTTT.

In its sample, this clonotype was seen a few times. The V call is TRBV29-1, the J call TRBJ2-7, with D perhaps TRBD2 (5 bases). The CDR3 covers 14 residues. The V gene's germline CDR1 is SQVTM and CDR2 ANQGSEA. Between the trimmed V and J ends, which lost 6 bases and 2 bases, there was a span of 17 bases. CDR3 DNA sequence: TGCAGCGTCGACATCCGGACGGGGACCTACGAGCAGTACTTC. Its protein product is CSVDIRTGTYEQYF.

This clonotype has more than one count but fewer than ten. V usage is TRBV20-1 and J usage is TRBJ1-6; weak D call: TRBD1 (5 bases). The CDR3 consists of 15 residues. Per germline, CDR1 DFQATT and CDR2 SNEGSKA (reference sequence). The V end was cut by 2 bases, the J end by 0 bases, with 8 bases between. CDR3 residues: CSARTTGSYNSPLHF. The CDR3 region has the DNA TGCAGTGCTAGAACAACAGGCTCCTATAATTCACCCCTCCACTTT.

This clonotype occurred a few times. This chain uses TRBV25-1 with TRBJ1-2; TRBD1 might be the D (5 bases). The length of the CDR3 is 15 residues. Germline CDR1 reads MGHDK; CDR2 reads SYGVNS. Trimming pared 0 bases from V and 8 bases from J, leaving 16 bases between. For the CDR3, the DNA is TGTGCCAGCAGTGAATACTCTACCAGGGTGGGCGGCTACACCTTC. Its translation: CASSEYSTRVGGYTF.

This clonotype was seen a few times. The CDR3 DNA reads as TGTGCCAGCAGTGAAGGAGACAGGTCCGAGTCCTACGAGCAGTACTTC. Residues: CASSEGDRSESYEQYF. The chain combines TRBV2 with TRBJ2-7; maybe TRBD1 (6 bases). The CDR3 is 16 residues long. Germline CDR1 SNHLY, CDR2 FYNNEI. V was clipped by 1 base and J by 1 base, with 14 bases between them. Full variable domain (missing parts from reference TRBV2 and TRBJ2-7): EPEVTQTPSHQVTQMGQEVILRCVPISNHLYFYWYRQILGQKVEFLVSFYNNEISEKSEIFDDQFSVERPDGSNFTLKIRSTKLEDSAMYFCASSEGDRSESYEQYFGPGTRLTVT.

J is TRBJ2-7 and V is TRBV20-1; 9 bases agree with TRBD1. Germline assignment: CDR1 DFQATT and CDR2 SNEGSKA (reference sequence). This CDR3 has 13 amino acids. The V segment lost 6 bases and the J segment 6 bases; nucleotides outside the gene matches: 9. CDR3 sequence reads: CSAIYYRGLEQYF. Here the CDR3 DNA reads TGCAGTGCGATTTATTACAGGGGGCTCGAGCAGTACTTC.

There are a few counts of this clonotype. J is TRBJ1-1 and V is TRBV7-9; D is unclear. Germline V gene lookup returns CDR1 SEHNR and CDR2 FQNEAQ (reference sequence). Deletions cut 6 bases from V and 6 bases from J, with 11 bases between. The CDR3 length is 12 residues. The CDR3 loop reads CASSLLGSEAFF. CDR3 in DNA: TGTGCCAGCAGTTTACTAGGGTCTGAAGCTTTCTTT.

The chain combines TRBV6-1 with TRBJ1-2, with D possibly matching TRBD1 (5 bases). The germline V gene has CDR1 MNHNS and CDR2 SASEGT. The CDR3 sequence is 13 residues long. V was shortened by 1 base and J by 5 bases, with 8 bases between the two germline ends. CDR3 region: CASSEGWGYGYTF. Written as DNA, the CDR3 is TGTGCCAGCAGTGAAGGTTGGGGGTATGGCTACACCTTC.

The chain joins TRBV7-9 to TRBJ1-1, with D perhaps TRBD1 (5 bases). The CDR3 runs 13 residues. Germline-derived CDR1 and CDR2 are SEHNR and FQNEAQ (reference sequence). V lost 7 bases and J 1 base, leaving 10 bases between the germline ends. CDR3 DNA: TGTGCCAGCAACGAGCAGGGGAACACTGAAGCTTTCTTT. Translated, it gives CASNEQGNTEAFF. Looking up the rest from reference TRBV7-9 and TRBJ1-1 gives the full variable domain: DTGVSQNPRHKITKRGQNVTFRCDPISEHNRLYWYRQTLGQGPEFLTYFQNEAQLEKSRLLSDRFSAERPKGSFSTLEIQRTEQGDSAMYLCASNEQGNTEAFFGQGTRLTVV.

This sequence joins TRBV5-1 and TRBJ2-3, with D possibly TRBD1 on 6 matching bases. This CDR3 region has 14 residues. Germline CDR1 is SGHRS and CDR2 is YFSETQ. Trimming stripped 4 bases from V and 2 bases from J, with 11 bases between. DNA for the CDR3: TGCGCCAGCAGCGGTGACAGGTTCACAGATACGCAGTATTTT. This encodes CASSGDRFTDTQYF.

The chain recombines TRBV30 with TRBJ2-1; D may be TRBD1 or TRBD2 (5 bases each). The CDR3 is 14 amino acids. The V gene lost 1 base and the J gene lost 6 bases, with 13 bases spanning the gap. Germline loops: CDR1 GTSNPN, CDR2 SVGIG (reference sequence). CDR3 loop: CAWSGDGAPNEQFF. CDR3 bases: TGTGCCTGGAGTGGGGACGGGGCCCCCAATGAGCAGTTCTTC.

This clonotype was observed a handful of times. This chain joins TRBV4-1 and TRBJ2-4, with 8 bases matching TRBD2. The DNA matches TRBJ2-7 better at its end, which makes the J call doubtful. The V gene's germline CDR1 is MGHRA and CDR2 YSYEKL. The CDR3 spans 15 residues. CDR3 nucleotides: TGCGCCAGCAGCCAAGAAGCGGGGGAAGTTGACGAGCAGTACTTC. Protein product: CASSQEAGEVDEQYF.